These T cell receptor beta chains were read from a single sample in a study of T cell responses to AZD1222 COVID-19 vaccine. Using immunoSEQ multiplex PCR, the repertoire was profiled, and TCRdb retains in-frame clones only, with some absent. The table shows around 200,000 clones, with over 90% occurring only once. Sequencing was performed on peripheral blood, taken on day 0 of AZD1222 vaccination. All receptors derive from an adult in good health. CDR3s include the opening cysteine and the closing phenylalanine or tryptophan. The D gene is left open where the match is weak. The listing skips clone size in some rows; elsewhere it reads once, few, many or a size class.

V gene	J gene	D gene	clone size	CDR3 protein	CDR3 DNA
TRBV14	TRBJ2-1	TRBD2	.	CASRLVAGAPEQFF	TGTGCCAGCAGATTGGTAGCGGGAGCTCCTGAGCAGTTCTTC
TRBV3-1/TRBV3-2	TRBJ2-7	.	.	CASSQGRRPSRDYEQYF	TGTGCCAGCAGCCAAGGAAGACGTCCGAGCCGGGACTACGAGCAGTACTTC
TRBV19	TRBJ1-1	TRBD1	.	CASSSGTVTEAFF	TGTGCCAGTAGTAGCGGGACAGTCACTGAAGCTTTCTTT
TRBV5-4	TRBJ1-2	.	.	CASSLLSDDGYTF	TGTGCCAGCAGCTTGCTCTCGGACGATGGCTACACCTTC
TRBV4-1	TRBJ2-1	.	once	CASSGGGVYNEQFF	TGCGCCAGCAGCGGAGGGGGCGTTTACAATGAGCAGTTCTTC
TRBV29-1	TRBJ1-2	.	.	CSVAGKFKNGYTF	TGCAGCGTTGCGGGGAAGTTTAAGAATGGCTACACCTTC
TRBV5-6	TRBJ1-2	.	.	CASSLGSTNYGYTF	TGTGCCAGCAGCTTGGGCTCAACTAACTATGGCTACACCTTC
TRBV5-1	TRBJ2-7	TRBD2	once	CASSLAGGSYEQYF	TGCGCCAGCAGCTTGGCCGGGGGGTCCTACGAGCAGTACTTC
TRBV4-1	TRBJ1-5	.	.	CASSQVPNRNSNQPQHF	TGCGCCAGCAGCCAAGTCCCAAACAGAAATAGCAATCAGCCCCAGCATTTT
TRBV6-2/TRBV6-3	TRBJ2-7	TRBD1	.	CASSSPYGQGAREQYF	TGTGCCAGCAGTTCCCCCTATGGGCAGGGGGCTAGGGAGCAGTACTTC
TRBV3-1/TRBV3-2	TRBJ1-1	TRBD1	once	CASSRNRGGPEAFF	TGTGCCAGCAGCCGAAACAGGGGCGGCCCTGAAGCTTTCTTT
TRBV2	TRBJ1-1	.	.	CASIRGELNTEAFF	TGTGCCAGCATCCGAGGGGAGCTGAACACTGAAGCTTTCTTT
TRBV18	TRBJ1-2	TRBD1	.	CASSYDRDYGYTF	TGTGCCAGCTCATACGACAGGGACTATGGCTACACCTTC
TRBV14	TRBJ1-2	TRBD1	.	CASRMSGTGESGYTF	TGTGCCAGCCGGATGTCCGGGACAGGGGAAAGTGGCTACACCTTC
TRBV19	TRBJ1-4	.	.	CASNTLSLNEKLFF	TGTGCCAGTAATACCTTGTCCTTGAATGAAAAACTGTTTTTT
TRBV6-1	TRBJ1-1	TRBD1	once	CASSGGQGYQKWAEAFF	TGTGCCAGCAGTGGGGGACAGGGCTATCAAAAATGGGCTGAAGCTTTCTTT
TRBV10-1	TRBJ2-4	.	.	CASSKDTNIQYF	TGCGCCAGCAGTAAGGACACAAACATTCAGTACTTC
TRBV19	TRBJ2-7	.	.	CASSRLENSYEQYF	TGTGCCAGTAGCCGACTAGAAAACTCCTACGAGCAGTACTTC
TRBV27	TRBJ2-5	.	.	CASSPWTAGGKETQYF	TGTGCCAGCAGTCCCTGGACAGCCGGCGGGAAAGAGACCCAGTACTTC
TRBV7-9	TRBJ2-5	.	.	CASRKSPETQYF	TGTGCCAGCAGAAAGTCACCGGAGACCCAGTACTTC
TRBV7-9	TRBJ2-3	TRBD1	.	CASSNTGAEKDTQYF	TGTGCCAGCAGCAACACAGGGGCCGAGAAAGATACGCAGTATTTT
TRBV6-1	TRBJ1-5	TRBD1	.	CASSENWGTGGNQPQHF	TGTGCCAGCAGTGAAAATTGGGGGACAGGAGGCAATCAGCCCCAGCATTTT
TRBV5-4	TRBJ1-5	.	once	CASSSDSQPQHF	TGTGCCAGCAGCTCCGACTCCCAGCCCCAGCATTTT
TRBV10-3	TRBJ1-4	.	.	CAISEAQATLNEKLFF	TGTGCCATCAGTGAGGCCCAGGCTACCCTTAATGAAAAACTGTTTTTT
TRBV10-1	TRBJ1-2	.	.	CASSVGSYGYTF	TGCGCCAGCAGTGTAGGCTCGTATGGCTACACCTTC
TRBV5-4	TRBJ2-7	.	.	CASSLSSGWQIYEQYF	TGTGCCAGCAGCTTGTCCTCCGGTTGGCAAATCTACGAGCAGTACTTC
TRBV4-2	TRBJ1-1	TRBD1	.	CASSQRTGEGRTEAFF	TGTGCCAGCAGCCAGAGGACAGGGGAAGGAAGGACTGAAGCTTTCTTT
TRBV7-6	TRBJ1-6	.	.	CASSLKGGPSSYNSPLHF	TGTGCCAGCAGCTTAAAAGGAGGTCCGAGCTCCTATAATTCACCCCTCCACTTT
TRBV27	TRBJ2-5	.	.	CASSPRQATVETQYF	TGTGCCAGCAGTCCCCGACAGGCTACGGTAGAGACCCAGTACTTC
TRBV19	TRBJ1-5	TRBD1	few	CASRTGGQPQHF	TGTGCCAGCCGGACAGGCGGTCAGCCCCAGCATTTT
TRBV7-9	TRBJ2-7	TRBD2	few	CASSTRTSGNYEQYF	TGTGCCAGCAGCACCCGGACTAGCGGCAACTACGAGCAGTACTTC
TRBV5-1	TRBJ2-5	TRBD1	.	CASTWTGGSQETQYF	TGCGCCAGCACATGGACAGGGGGGTCCCAAGAGACCCAGTACTTC
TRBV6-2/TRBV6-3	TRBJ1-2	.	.	CASSQGTYPRGSYYGYTF	TGTGCCAGCAGCCAAGGGACGTACCCGAGGGGCTCCTACTATGGCTACACCTTC